This T cell receptor beta chain was captured in a study of blood T cells in healthy people across ages. The wider study: With template switching, about one barcoded beta molecule was captured per two T cells. General observations from the study: Age advanced and TCR beta diversity per million T cells fell, roughly linearly.

Note on this clonotype: The antigen is unknown.

Researchers report isolating at least 6 million PBMCs per sample. Together with a sample-barcoded 5' primer, a J-beta primer mix was included in a second PCR lasting about 7 to 11 cycles. TCRdb re-called the 5' RACE reads through MiXCR, storing one row per CDR3 protein. Of about 720,000 distinct CDR3 sequences listed, approximately 21% are singletons. Sequenced sample: blood. The sequence derives from a man between 65 and 85 years old in good health.

This chain's CDR3 is CSASRGLGNQPQHF. The DNA for the CDR3 is TGCAGTGCTAGCAGGGGGCTTGGCAATCAGCCCCAGCATTTT. The chain couples TRBV20-1 to TRBJ1-5, with 8 positions matching TRBD1. The CDR3 is made up of 14 amino acids. V gave up 3 bases and J gave up 2 bases; unmatched junction bases: 3. The germline V gene has CDR1 DFQATT and CDR2 SNEGSKA (reference sequence).